The entry below gives a single T cell receptor (beta chain) sequence along with its context. A read error may account for a junction end that differs from germline. cDNA was made by 5'RACE with 10-nucleotide random UMIs. Using its own MiXCR run on the 5' RACE reads, TCRdb lists one record per CDR3 protein. Among about 90,000 distinct CDR3 sequences listed, under 15% were seen once. The sample comes from a study of neurological immune-mediated disorders. Time point noted: longitudinal time-point 2. The length of the CDR3 is 13 residues. CDR1 DFQATT and CDR2 SNEGSKA come from the germline V gene (reference sequence).

The material sequenced was PBMCs. The receptor was derived from a female donor with HTLV-1-associated myelopathy (HAM/TSP). The rearrangement joins TRBV20-1 to TRBJ2-1; TRBD2 agrees at 7 bases. Here the CDR3 DNA reads TGCAGTGCCCATGAAGGCGGGGGAGAGGAGGAGTCCTTC. This sequence encodes CSAHEGGGEEESF.